The clone carrying this TCR beta chain was seen only a few times. The target antigen is unknown. J gave up 2 bases and V 4 bases, and 7 bases lay outside the gene matches. The CDR3 sequence is 15 residues long. CDR1 and CDR2 (germline): LGHDT, YNNKEL (reference sequence). The sample is drawn from a study of blood T cells in healthy people across ages. Isolation of PBMCs gave at least 7 million cells per sample. PCR was performed a second time for 7 to 11 cycles using a sample-barcoded 5' primer and a J-beta primer mix. TCRdb analysed the 5' RACE reads with MiXCR anew, one entry per CDR3 protein. The profile shows approximately 730,000 distinct CDR3 sequences, around 40% of them singletons. Study-wide points: TCR beta diversity correlated strongly with naive T cell percentage. Aged donors had fewer naive CD4+ cells and lower diversity than long-lived donors. The recorded TCR beta diversity per million T cells decreased in a roughly linear manner with age.

The TCR sequence derives from a woman aged 60 to 75 in good health. The rearrangement joins TRBV3-1 to TRBJ2-5; 7 bases are a match to TRBD2. The material sequenced was blood. The CDR3 sequence is CASSPGTTLQETQYF. In DNA, the CDR3 is TGTGCCAGCAGCCCGGGGACTACACTGCAAGAGACCCAGTACTTC.